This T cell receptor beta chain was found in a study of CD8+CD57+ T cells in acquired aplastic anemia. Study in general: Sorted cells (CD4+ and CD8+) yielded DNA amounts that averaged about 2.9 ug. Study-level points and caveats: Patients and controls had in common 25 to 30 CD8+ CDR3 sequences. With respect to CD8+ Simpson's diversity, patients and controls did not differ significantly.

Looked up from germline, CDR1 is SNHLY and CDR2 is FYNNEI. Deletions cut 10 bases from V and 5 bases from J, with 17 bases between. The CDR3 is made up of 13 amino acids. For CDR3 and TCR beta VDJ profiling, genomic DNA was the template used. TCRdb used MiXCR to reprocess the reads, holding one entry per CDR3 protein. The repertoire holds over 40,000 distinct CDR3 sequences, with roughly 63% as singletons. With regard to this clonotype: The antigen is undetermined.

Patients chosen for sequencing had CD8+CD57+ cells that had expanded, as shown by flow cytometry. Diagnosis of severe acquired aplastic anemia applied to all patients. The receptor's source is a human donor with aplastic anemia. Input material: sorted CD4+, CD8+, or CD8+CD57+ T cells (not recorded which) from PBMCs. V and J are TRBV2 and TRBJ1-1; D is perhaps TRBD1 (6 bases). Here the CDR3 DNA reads TGTGCCAACAGGGAGGGGGGGAGAACTGAAGCTTTCTTT. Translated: CANREGGRTEAFF.